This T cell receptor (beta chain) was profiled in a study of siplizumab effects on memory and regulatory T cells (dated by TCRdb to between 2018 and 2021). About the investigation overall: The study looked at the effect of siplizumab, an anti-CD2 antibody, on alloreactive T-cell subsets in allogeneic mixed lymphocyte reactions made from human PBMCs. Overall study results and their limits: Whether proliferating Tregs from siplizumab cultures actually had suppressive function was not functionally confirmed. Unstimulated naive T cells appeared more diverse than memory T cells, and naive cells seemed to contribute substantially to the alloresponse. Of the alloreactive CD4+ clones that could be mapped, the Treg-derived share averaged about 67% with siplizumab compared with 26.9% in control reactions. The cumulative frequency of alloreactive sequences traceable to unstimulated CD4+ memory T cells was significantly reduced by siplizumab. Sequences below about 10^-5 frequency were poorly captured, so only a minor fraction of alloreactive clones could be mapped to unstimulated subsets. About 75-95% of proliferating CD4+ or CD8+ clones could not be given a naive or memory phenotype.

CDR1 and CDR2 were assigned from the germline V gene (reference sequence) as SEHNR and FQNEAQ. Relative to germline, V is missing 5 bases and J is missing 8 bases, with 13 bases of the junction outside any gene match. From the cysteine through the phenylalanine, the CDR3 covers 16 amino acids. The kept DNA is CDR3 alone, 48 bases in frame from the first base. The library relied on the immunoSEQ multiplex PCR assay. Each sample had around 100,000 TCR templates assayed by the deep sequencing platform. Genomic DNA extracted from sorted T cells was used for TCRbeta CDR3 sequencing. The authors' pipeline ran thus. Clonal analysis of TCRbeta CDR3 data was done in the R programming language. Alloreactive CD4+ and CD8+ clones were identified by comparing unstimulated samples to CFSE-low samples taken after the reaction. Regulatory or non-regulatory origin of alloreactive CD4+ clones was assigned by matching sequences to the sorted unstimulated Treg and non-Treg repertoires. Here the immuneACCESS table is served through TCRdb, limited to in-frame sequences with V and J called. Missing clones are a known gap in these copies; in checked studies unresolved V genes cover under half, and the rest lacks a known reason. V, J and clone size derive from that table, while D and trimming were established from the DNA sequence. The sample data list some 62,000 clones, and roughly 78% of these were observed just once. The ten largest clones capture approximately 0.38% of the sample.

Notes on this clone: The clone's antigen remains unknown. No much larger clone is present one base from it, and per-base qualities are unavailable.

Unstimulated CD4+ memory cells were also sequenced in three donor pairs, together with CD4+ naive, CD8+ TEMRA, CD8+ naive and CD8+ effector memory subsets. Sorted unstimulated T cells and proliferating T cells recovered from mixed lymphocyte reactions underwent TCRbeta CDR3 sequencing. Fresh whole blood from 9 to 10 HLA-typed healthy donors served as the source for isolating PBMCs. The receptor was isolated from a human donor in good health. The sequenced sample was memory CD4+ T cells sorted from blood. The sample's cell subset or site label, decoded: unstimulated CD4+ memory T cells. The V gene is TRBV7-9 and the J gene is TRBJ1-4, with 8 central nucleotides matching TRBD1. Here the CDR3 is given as CASSPSGQGLKEKLFF. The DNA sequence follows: TGTGCCAGCAGCCCCTCCGGACAGGGTTTAAAGGAAAAACTGTTTTTT.